The 4 T cell receptor beta chains presented below share a single source sample, sequenced in a study of cytomegalovirus exposure and HLA in healthy donors. Assay: immunoSEQ multiplex PCR; the TCRdb copy retains only in-frame clones and omits some. The sample includes approximately 110,000 clones, almost 90% of them seen just once. Sequenced sample: PBMCs. These receptors came from a woman aged 18-35 years in good health and CMV-seronegative.

The chain links TRBV5-4 to TRBJ1-1; TRBD1 is a possible D gene (6 bases). The CDR3 runs to 13 residues. Germline V lookup: CDR1 SGHNT, CDR2 YYREEE (reference sequence). Between the trimmed V and J ends, which lost 3 bases and 6 bases, there was a span of 12 bases. The CDR3 protein is CASSSRGGPEAFF. The CDR3 coding sequence is TGTGCCAGCAGCTCCCGGGGGGGGCCTGAAGCTTTCTTT. Using reference TRBV5-4 and TRBJ1-1 for the parts outside the CDR3, the full variable domain is ETGVTQSPTHLIKTRGQQVTLRCSSQSGHNTVSWYQQALGQGPQFIFQYYREEENGRGNFPPRFSGLQFPNYSSELNVNALELDDSALYLCASSSRGGPEAFFGQGTRLTVV.

The table lists this clone with a few counts. The V call is TRBV28, the J call TRBJ2-7; TRBD1 matches 8 bases. Germline lookup yields CDR1 MDHEN and CDR2 SYDVKM. The length of the CDR3 is 14 residues. V lost 6 bases, J lost 3 bases, and 7 bases stayed unmatched. The DNA of the CDR3 is TGTGCCAGCAGGCCGGACAGGGTCGTCTACGAGCAGTACTTC. Its protein is CASRPDRVVYEQYF.

The chain carries TRBV9 and TRBJ2-1; 8 bases are shared with TRBD1. Looked up from germline, CDR1 is SGDLS and CDR2 is YYNGEE. This CDR3 is 12 amino acids long. The J segment lost 9 bases and the V segment lost 3 bases, leaving 2 bases of the junction unmatched. The CDR3 sequence is CASSGTGLEQFF. The CDR3 DNA reads TGTGCCAGCAGCGGGACAGGGCTTGAGCAGTTCTTC.

The table lists this clone with a few counts. The chain joins TRBV19 to TRBJ2-7, with 7 bases lining up with TRBD1. CDR1 LNHDA and CDR2 SQIVND come from the germline V gene (reference sequence). Unmatched junction bases numbered 8, after V lost 6 bases and J lost 0 bases. This CDR3 is built from 15 residues. CDR3 loop: CASSWDSQTSYEQYF. CDR3 nucleotides: TGTGCCAGTAGCTGGGACAGCCAGACCTCCTACGAGCAGTACTTC.